The clone carrying this T cell receptor beta chain was seen at least ten times. Germline V gene lookup returns CDR1 SGHTA and CDR2 FQGNSA. This CDR3 has 16 amino acids. V was trimmed by 3 bases and J by 2 bases, leaving 16 bases between them. This sample is part of a study of T-cell reconstitution after alpha-beta-depleted transplantation in children. It was with unique molecular identifiers that the TCRbeta library was prepared. One entry per CDR3 protein results from TCRdb running MiXCR on the PCR reads. The sample consists of 600,000 to 700,000 distinct CDR3 sequences, 16% of them appearing once. This chain uses TRBV7-2 with TRBJ2-5; D uncertain. This clonotype originated in a human donor who donated a stem cell graft to a child with acute myeloid leukemia. Source: PBMCs from the stem cell graft donor, taken from the stem cell graft. CDR3 region: CASSLRYGFSQETQYF. The CDR3 DNA is TGTGCCAGCAGCTTGCGCTACGGGTTCTCACAAGAGACCCAGTACTTC.